These 18 T cell receptor beta chains share one sample of origin, sequenced in a study of blood T cells in healthy people across ages. Using a J-beta primer mix together with a sample-barcoded 5' primer, a second PCR was run for roughly 6 to 11 cycles. TCRdb reprocessed the 5' RACE reads via MiXCR and lists one record per CDR3 protein. The sample gives 1,300,000 or so distinct CDR3 sequences, roughly 60% of which show up once; 5.5% to 8% is in the top ten. The sample comprised blood. These TCRs come from a young man in good health.

The chain combines TRBV5-1 with TRBJ2-3, with a weak D call TRBD2 (6 bases). The CDR3 length is 16 residues. Germline CDR1 and CDR2: SGHRS and YFSETQ. Trimming left V 5 bases short and J 5 bases short, with 21 bases between. CDR3 nucleotide sequence: TGCGCCAGCAGTCCTCTAGCGAGCGTGGGTAAAGATACGCAGTATTTT. Amino acids: CASSPLASVGKDTQYF.

The chain couples TRBV10-3 to TRBJ2-2; tentatively, D is TRBD2 (6 bases). V was cut by 7 bases and J by 6 bases, with 15 bases left in between. The length of the CDR3 is 14 residues. Germline V lookup: CDR1 ENHRY, CDR2 SYGVKD. CDR3 region: CAIKEEGESGELFF. The CDR3 DNA reads TGTGCCATCAAGGAGGAGGGAGAGTCCGGGGAGCTGTTTTTT.

The rearrangement uses TRBV4-1 and TRBJ2-1; 8 bases line up with TRBD2. Trimming at V came to 5 bases and at J to 9 bases, leaving 3 bases not matched to a gene. The CDR3 contains 12 residues. CDR1 and CDR2 from the germline V gene are MGHRA and YSYEKL. The CDR3 sequence: CASSATSGEQFF. CDR3 in DNA: TGCGCCAGCAGCGCTACTAGCGGTGAGCAGTTCTTC.

The chain uses TRBV14 and TRBJ2-7; TRBD1 aligns across 10 bases. This CDR3 spans 15 amino acids. Trimming removed 5 bases from V and 5 bases from J; junction bases left unmatched: 9. The germline gives CDR1 SGHDN, CDR2 FVKESK. Written as DNA, the CDR3 is TGTGCCAGCAGCATCCCGGGACAGGGGTTCGACGAGCAGTACTTC. It yields the protein CASSIPGQGFDEQYF.

This clonotype has ten or more counts. One junction end does not reproduce the germline sequence, and a read error may be involved. The J gene is TRBJ2-3, the V gene TRBV4-1; D assignment may be TRBD1 or TRBD2 (5 bases each). The CDR3 sequence is 12 residues long. CDR1 is MGHRA, CDR2 YSYEKL, per germline. The DNA for the CDR3 is TGTGCCAGCAGCCAGGGAGTGGATACGCAGTATTTT. It yields the protein CASSQGVDTQYF.

The J gene is TRBJ1-5, the V gene TRBV6-1, with TRBD1 identical over 7 bases. The germline V gene encodes CDR1 MNHNS and CDR2 SASEGT. The length of the CDR3 is 12 residues. V gave up 6 bases and J gave up 5 bases; unmatched junction bases: 1. The CDR3 protein is CASRDRDQPQHF. The CDR3 DNA sequence: TGTGCCAGCAGAGACAGGGATCAGCCCCAGCATTTT.

Here the CDR3 reads CASSFRGAGLPTDTQYF. The CDR3 DNA is TGTGCCAGCAGCTTTAGAGGGGCGGGACTACCCACAGATACGCAGTATTTT. J is TRBJ2-3 and V is TRBV7-2, with TRBD2 matching 7 bases. The CDR3 runs to 17 residues. Germline V gene data show CDR1 as SGHTA and CDR2 as FQGNSA. V was clipped by 3 bases and J by 2 bases; unmatched bases: 11.

The gene calls are TRBV6-1 and TRBJ2-3; a weak D match, TRBD2 (7 bases). CDR1 is MNHNS and CDR2 is SASEGT in the germline V gene. Deletions cut 3 bases from V and 6 bases from J, with 22 bases between. The CDR3 extends over 17 amino acids. This CDR3 reads CASSELAGAHRLDTQYF. The CDR3 nucleotides read TGTGCCAGCAGTGAGCTGGCGGGGGCTCACCGATTGGATACGCAGTATTTT.

The chain has TRBV6-5 and TRBJ1-2; 7 bases are a match to TRBD1. V lost 0 bases to trimming and J lost 4 bases; unmatched junction nucleotides: 8. This CDR3 has 16 residues. Germline lookup yields CDR1 MNHEY and CDR2 SVGAGI. Here the CDR3 DNA reads TGTGCCAGCAGTTACTCACCAACGACAGGGCGCTATGGCTACACCTTC. Its protein product is CASSYSPTTGRYGYTF.

V is TRBV10-3 and J is TRBJ1-2; D possibly corresponds to TRBD1 (6 bases). The V end was cut by 6 bases, the J end by 0 bases, with 11 bases between. CDR3 size: 14 residues. CDR1 ENHRY and CDR2 SYGVKD come from the germline V gene. Here the CDR3 DNA reads TGTGCCATCAGGCGGGACACTTCTAACTATGGCTACACCTTC. It specifies CAIRRDTSNYGYTF.

This clonotype was counted between two and nine times. This rearrangement joins TRBV18 to TRBJ1-6; D might be TRBD1 (5 bases). Per germline, CDR1 KGHSH and CDR2 LQKENI. The CDR3 consists of 13 residues. V was trimmed by 0 bases and J by 9 bases, leaving 6 bases between them. CDR3 amino acids: CASSPPGVSPLHF. CDR3 nucleotides: TGTGCCAGCTCACCACCGGGGGTTTCACCCCTCCACTTT.

This chain uses TRBV7-9 with TRBJ2-7; TRBD2 matches 10 bases. Germline CDR1 reads SEHNR; CDR2 reads FQNEAQ (reference sequence). The CDR3 sequence is 16 residues long. V trimming: 5 bases; J trimming: 0 bases; junction bases outside the gene matches: 7. Here the CDR3 DNA reads TGTGCCAGCAGCCCAACTAGCGGGAAATACTCCTACGAGCAGTACTTC. Its translation: CASSPTSGKYSYEQYF.

The chain has TRBV6-1 and TRBJ2-1; D might be TRBD2 (6 bases). Germline CDR1 and CDR2: MNHNS and SASEGT. The CDR3 extends over 15 amino acids. The germline V and J ends were trimmed by 1 base and 1 base, with 8 bases remaining between them. The CDR3 DNA follows: TGTGCCAGCAGTGAAGAGGAGGGGTCCTACAATGAGCAGTTCTTC. It is translated as CASSEEEGSYNEQFF.

CDR3 residues: CSARGDSGQPLPWANVLTF. The CDR3 bases are TGCAGTGCTAGAGGAGACTCGGGACAGCCTTTACCTTGGGCCAACGTCCTGACTTTC. The chain links TRBV20-1 to TRBJ2-6; 7 bases fit TRBD1. The J segment lost 5 bases and the V segment lost 1 base, leaving 17 bases of the junction unmatched. The CDR3 contains 19 residues. The V gene's germline CDR1 is DFQATT and CDR2 SNEGSKA (reference sequence).

The rearrangement joins TRBV3-1 to TRBJ2-7; no clear D. V shed 7 bases and J shed 2 bases, with 9 bases lying between them. Germline assignment: CDR1 LGHDT and CDR2 YNNKEL (reference sequence). The CDR3 contains 12 residues. Here the CDR3 DNA reads TGTGCCAGCATCCAGACCGCCTACGAGCAGTACTTC. This encodes CASIQTAYEQYF.

The rearrangement joins TRBV2 to TRBJ2-1, with unresolved D. The CDR3 extends over 11 amino acids. CDR1 and CDR2 from the germline V gene are SNHLY and FYNNEI. Deletions cut 10 bases from V and 4 bases from J, with 8 bases between. The CDR3 DNA follows: TGTGCCACCCAGGTTTACAATGAGCAGTTCTTC. This gives the protein CATQVYNEQFF.

This clonotype was seen a single time. The chain joins TRBV7-9 to TRBJ2-3; D assignment may be TRBD1 or TRBD2 (5 bases each). The ends were cut back, 5 bases at V and 6 bases at J, with 27 bases in the middle. From germline, CDR1 is SEHNR and CDR2 FQNEAQ (reference sequence). The CDR3 sequence is 18 residues long. CDR3 protein: CASSTTIRGTVEGDTQYF. Written as DNA, the CDR3 is TGTGCCAGCAGCACCACGATACGTGGGACGGTTGAGGGGGATACGCAGTATTTT.

The chain couples TRBV13 to TRBJ2-5, with D maybe TRBD1 (6 bases). V was cut by 3 bases and J by 4 bases, with 12 bases left in between. There are 14 residues in the CDR3. Looked up from germline, CDR1 is PRHDT and CDR2 is FYEKMQ (reference sequence). The CDR3 spells CASSLEQGPETQYF. In DNA, the CDR3 is TGTGCCAGCAGCTTGGAACAGGGCCCAGAGACCCAGTACTTC.